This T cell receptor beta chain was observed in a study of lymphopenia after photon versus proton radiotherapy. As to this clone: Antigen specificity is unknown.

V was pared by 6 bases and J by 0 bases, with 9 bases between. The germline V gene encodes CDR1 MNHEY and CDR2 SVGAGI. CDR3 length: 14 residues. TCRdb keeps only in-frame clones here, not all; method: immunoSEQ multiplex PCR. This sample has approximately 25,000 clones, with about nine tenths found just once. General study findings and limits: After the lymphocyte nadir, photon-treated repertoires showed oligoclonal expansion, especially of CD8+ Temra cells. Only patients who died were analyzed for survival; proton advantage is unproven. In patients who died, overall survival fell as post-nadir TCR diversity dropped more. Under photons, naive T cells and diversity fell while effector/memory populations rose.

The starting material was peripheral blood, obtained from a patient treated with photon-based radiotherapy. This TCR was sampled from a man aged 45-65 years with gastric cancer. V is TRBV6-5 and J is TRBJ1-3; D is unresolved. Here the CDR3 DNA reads TGTGCCAGCAGCCCAGGCGGCTCTGGAAACACCATATATTTT. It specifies CASSPGGSGNTIYF.